This T cell receptor (beta chain) appears in the sequencing data of a study of T cell responses to AZD1222 COVID-19 vaccine. Study at large: Both about-4-week and about-12-week second-dose recipients were combined. General observations from the study: The number of AZD1222 recipients seropositive at baseline was only 6 or 7. The donor group comprised mostly white British people and more females; the analysis possibly underestimated clonal diversity. Distributed over spike, vaccine-associated CD4 TCRs predominated at 160-218 and 743-854.

The length of the CDR3 is 12 residues. From germline, CDR1 is MDHEN and CDR2 SYDVKM. The V end was cut by 5 bases, the J end by 4 bases, with 9 bases between. This clone was detected once. Its antigen is unknown. Sequencing used immunoSEQ multiplex PCR; TCRdb keeps in-frame clones, though not all of them. The top ten hold roughly 22% of the sample, which has around 100,000 clones, 75% to 90% seen once. Sequencing was performed on peripheral blood, taken on day 0 of AZD1222 vaccination. The V call is TRBV28, the J call TRBJ2-7; D possibly corresponds to TRBD1 (5 bases). The source is an adult in good health. CDR3 sequence reads: CASSPTAYEQYF. CDR3 DNA: TGTGCCAGCAGTCCGACAGCGTACGAGCAGTACTTC.